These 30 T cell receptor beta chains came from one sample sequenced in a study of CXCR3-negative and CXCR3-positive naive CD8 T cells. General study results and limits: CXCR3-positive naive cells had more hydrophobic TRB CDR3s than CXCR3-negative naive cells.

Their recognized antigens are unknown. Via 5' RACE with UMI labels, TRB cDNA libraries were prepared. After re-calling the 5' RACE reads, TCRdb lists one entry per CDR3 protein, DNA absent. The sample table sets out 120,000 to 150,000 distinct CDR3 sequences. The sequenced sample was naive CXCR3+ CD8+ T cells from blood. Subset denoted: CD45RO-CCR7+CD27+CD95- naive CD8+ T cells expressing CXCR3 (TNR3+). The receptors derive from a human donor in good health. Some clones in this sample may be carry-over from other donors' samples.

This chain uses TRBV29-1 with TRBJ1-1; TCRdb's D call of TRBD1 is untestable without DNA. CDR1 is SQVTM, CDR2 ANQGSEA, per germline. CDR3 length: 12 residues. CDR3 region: CGATGMNTEAFF. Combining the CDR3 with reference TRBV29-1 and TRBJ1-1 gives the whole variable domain SAVISQKPSRDICQRGTSLTIQCQVDSQVTMMFWYRQQPGQSLTLIATANQGSEATYESGFVIDKFPISRPNLTFSTLTVSNMSPEDSSIYLCGATGMNTEAFFGQGTRLTVV.

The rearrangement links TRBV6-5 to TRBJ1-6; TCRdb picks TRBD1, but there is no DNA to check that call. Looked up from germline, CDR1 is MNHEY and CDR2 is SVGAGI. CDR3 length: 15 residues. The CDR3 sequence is CASSLNTGGNSPLHF.

The CDR3 sequence: CASSFQRYTDTQYF. The gene calls are TRBV5-4 and TRBJ2-3. The germline gives CDR1 SGHNT, CDR2 YYREEE (reference sequence). The CDR3 runs 14 residues.

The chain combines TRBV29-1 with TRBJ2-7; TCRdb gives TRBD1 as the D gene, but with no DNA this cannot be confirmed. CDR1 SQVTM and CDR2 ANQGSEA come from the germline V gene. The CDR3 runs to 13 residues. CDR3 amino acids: CSVRQGVTYEQYF.

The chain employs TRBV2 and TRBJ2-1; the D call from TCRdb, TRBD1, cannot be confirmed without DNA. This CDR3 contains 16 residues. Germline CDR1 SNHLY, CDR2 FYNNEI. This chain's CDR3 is CASSEEGASGYNEQFF.

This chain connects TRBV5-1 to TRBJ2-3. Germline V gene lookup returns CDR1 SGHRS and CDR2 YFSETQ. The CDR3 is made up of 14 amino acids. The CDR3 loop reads CASSLWGSGDTQYF.

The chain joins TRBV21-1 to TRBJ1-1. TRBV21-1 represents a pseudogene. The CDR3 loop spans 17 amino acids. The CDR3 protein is CASSKAEEGREYTEAFF.

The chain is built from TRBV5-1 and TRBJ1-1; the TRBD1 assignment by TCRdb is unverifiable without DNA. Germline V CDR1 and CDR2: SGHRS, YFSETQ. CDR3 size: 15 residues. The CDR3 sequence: CASSPAAGANTEAFF. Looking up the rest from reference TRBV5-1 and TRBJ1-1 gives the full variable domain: KAGVTQTPRYLIKTRGQQVTLSCSPISGHRSVSWYQQTPGQGLQFLFEYFSETQRNKGNFPGRFSGRQFSNSRSEMNVSTLELGDSALYLCASSPAAGANTEAFFGQGTRLTVV.

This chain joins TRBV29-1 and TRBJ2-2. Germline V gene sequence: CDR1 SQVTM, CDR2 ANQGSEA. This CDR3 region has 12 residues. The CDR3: CSTFKGTGELFF.

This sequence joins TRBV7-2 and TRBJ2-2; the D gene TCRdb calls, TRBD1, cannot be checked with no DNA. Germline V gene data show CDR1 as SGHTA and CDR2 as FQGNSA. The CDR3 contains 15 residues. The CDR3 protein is CASSLGTGNTGELFF.

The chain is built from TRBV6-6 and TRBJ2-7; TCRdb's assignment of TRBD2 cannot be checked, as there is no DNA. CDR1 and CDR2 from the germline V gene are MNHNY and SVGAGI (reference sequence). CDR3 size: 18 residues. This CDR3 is CASSYNPPTSGFSYEQYF.

The CDR3: CASSFTNQEYEQYF. The chain is built from TRBV5-6 and TRBJ2-7. The CDR3 has 14 residues. CDR1 is SGHDT and CDR2 is YYEEEE in the germline V gene.

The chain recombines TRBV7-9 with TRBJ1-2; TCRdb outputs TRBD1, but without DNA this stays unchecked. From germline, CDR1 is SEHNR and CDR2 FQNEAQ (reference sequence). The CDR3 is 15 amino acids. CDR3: CASSAAGAKNYGYTF.

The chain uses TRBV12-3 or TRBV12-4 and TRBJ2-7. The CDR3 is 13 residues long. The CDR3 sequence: CASSLADSYEQYF.

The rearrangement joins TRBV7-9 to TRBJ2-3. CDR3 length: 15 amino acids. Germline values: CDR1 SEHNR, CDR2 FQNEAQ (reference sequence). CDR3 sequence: CASSSGAISTDTQYF.

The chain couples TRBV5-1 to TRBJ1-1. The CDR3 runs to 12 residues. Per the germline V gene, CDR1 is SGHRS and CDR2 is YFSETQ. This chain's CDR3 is CASGELNTEAFF.

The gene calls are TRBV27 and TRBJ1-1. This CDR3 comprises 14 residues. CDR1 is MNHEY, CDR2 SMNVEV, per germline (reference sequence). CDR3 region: CASSLGSLNTEAFF.

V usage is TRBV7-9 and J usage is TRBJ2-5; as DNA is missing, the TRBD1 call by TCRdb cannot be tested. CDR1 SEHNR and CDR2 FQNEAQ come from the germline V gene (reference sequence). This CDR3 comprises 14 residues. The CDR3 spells CASSFPRGLETQYF.

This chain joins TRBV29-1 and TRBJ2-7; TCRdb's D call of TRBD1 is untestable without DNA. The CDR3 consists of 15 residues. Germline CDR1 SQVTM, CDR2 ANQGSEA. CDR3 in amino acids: CSVEAPGFSSYEQYF.

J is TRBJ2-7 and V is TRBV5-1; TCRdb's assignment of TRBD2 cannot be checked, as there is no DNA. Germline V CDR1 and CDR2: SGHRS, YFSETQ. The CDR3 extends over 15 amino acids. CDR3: CASSDRGQGDYEQYF.

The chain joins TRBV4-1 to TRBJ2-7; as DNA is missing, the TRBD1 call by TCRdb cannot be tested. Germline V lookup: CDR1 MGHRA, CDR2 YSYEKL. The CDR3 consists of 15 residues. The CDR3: CASSLFPTGTYEQYF.

This CDR3 reads CAISSSGITNTGELFF. This chain joins TRBV10-3 and TRBJ2-2; TCRdb's D call, TRBD2, is unchecked because there is no DNA. Germline CDR1 reads ENHRY; CDR2 reads SYGVKD. The CDR3 has 16 residues.

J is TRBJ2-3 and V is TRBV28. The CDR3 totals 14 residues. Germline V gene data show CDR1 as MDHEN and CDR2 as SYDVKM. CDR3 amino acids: CASSPGLVGDTQYF.

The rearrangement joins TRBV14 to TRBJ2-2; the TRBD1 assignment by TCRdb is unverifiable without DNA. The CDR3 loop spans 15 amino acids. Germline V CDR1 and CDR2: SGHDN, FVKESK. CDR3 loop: CASSRTAPNTGELFF.

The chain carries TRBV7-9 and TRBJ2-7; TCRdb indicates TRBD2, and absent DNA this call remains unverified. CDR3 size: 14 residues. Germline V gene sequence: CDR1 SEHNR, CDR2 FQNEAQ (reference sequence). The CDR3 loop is CASTAAGETYEQYF.

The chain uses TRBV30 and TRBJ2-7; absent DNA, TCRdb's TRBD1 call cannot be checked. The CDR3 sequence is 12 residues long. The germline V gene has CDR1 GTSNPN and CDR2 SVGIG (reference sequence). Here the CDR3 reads CAWSVSPGEQYF. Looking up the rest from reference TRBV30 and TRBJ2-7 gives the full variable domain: SQTIHQWPATLVQPVGSPLSLECTVEGTSNPNLYWYRQAAGRGLQLLFYSVGIGQISSEVPQNLSASRPQDRQFILSSKKLLLSDSGFYLCAWSVSPGEQYFGPGTRLTVT.

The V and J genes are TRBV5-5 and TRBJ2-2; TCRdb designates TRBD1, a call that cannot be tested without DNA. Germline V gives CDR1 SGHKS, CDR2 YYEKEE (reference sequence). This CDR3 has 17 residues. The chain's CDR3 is CASSLFVVTGSVGELFF.

CDR3 sequence: CASSPYEVAGSSDEQFF. The chain joins TRBV6-5 to TRBJ2-1; without DNA, the TCRdb call of TRBD2 cannot be checked. This CDR3 spans 17 amino acids. CDR1 and CDR2 from the germline V gene are MNHEY and SVGAGI.

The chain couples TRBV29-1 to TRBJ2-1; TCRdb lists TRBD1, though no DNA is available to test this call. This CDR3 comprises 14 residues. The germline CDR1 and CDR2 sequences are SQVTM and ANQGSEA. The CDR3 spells CSGEAGVSYNEQFF.

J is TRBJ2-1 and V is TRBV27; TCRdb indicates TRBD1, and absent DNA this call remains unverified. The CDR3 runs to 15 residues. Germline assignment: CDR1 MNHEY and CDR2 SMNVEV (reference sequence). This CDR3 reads CASRVAANLHDEQFF.